This TCR beta chain derives from a study of OX40 agonist ivuxolimab in advanced cancers. CDR1 and CDR2 (germline): LGHNA, YNFKEQ. This CDR3 contains 12 residues. V shed 5 bases and J shed 5 bases, with 9 bases lying between them. As for this clone: The antigen is not known.

Repertoires were generated with immunoSEQ multiplex PCR, while TCRdb's copy carries only in-frame clones and drops some. The data show tens of thousands of clones, with 65% to 90% seen just once and about 3% held by the top ten. The study's findings and limits: CD8+ T cells showed, on average, more clonal expansion than CD4+ cells. CD4+ and CD8+ blood T cells expanded clonally by week 6 at 0.1 to 3.0 mg/kg. At 0.1-3.0 mg/kg, partial responders had clonal expansion among the lowest observed.

This chain connects TRBV4-2 to TRBJ1-1; the D is unclear. The sequences come from CD4+ or CD8+ T cells sorted from blood, collected in a trial of the OX40 agonist ivuxolimab. The sequence came from an adult with an advanced solid tumor such as melanoma, head and neck, liver or kidney cancer. CDR3 bases: TGTGCCAGCAGCTCATGGCAAACTGAAGCTTTCTTT. It codes for CASSSWQTEAFF.